This TCR beta chain was sequenced in a study of CD8 T cells in ankylosing spondylitis. Study-level points and caveats: Disease-linked clones were found to be CD8+ and relatively rare in peripheral blood.

Generation of TCR beta libraries employed quantitative 5'-RACE incorporating molecular barcodes. Via MiXCR, TCRdb re-called the 5' RACE reads, giving one row per CDR3 protein. The sample has a few hundred thousand distinct CDR3 sequences, roughly 10% seen once. This clonotype was counted at least ten times. Its matching antigen is unknown. Germline V gives CDR1 SQVTM, CDR2 ANQGSEA. The CDR3 is 14 amino acids. Trimming took 5 bases from V and 4 from J, leaving 14 bases between them. The sequence was obtained from a male donor with ankylosing spondylitis or in good health (not recorded which). V is TRBV29-1 and J is TRBJ2-2; no definite D call. Specimen: blood, either unsorted or a sorted T cell fraction (not recorded which). CDR3 DNA sequence: TGCAGCGTTCTGGTCCCTTTAGTCACCGGGGAGCTGTTTTTT. Translation gives CSVLVPLVTGELFF.